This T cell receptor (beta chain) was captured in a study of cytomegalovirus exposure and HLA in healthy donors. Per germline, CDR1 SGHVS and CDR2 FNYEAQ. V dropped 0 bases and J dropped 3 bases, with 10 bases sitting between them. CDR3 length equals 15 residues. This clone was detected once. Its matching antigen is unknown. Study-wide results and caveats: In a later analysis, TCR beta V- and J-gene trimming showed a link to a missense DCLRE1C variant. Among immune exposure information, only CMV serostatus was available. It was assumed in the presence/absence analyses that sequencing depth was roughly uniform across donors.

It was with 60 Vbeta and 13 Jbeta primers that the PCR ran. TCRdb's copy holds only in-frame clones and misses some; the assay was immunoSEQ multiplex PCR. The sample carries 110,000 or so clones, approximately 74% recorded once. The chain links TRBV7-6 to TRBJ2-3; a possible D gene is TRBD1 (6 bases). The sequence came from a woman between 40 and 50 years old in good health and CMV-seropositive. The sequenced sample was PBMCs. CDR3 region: CASSLAGARTDTQYF. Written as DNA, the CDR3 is TGTGCCAGCAGCTTAGCGGGGGCGCGGACAGATACGCAGTATTTT.